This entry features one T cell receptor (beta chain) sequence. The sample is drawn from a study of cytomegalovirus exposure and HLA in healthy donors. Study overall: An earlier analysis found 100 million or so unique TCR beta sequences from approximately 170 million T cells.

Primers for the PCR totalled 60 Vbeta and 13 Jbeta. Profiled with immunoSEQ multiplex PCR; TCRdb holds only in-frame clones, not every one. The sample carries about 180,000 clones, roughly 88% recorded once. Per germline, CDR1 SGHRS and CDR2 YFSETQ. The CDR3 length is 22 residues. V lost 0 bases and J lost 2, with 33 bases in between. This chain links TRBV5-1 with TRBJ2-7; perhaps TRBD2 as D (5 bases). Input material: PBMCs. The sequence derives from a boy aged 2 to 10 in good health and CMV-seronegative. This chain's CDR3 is CASSLAVPPTRVATKYTYEQYV. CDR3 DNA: TGCGCCAGCAGCTTGGCGGTCCCCCCAACTAGGGTCGCAACTAAATACACCTACGAGCAGTACGTC.